The sequence of this T cell receptor (beta chain) was determined in a study of T cells in severe cutaneous drug reactions. Study overall: Patients came from Taiwan, Thailand and a European registry, 2011 to 2018. Patients in acute or recovery stage gave blister fluids/cells and PBMC.

CDR1 and CDR2 from the germline V gene are MNHEY and SMNVEV (reference sequence). The CDR3 is made up of 13 amino acids. Libraries were made by iRepertoire multiplex PCR with TCR subtype-specific primers for bulk and single-cell sequencing. Roughly 95-500 ng of RNA per sample was bulk library input. TCRdb derives one entry per CDR3 protein from the multiplex PCR reads, leaving out DNA. Its clone listing holds about 7,500 distinct CDR3 sequences. Details on this clonotype: Its antigen remains unidentified.

Study-wide results and caveats: A public TCRbeta CDR3 appeared in all seven CBZ-SJS/TEN blister samples, averaging roughly 14%.

Sequenced patients had Stevens-Johnson syndrome or toxic epidermal necrolysis caused by carbamazepine. This TCR came from a human donor with a severe cutaneous adverse drug reaction. The chain recombines TRBV27 with TRBJ1-1; no DNA is available, so the TRBD1 call from TCRdb remains unchecked. The sample comprised cells from a skin blister. The CDR3 sequence is CASGRVKGTEAFF.